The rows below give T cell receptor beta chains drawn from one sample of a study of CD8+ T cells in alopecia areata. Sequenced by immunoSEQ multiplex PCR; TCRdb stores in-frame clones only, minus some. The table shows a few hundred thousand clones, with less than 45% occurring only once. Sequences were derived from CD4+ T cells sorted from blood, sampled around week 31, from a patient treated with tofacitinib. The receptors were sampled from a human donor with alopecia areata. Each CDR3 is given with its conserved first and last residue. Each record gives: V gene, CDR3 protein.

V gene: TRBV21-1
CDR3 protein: CASSKGGKSEGKAYEQYF

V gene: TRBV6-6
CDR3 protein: CASSGTGVYNEQFF

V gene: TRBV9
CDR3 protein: CASSPAVANTGELFF

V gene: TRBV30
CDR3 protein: CAWSLGGVDEQYF

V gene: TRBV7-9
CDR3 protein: CASSLRQGSTEAFF

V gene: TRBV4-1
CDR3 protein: CASSQVAGGFSYEQYF

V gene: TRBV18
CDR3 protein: CASSRQYTSYEQYF

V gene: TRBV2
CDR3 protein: CASSGSGGAFEQYF

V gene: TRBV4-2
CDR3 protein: CASSQESERGQETQYF

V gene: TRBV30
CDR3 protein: CACNRDRAAYEQYF

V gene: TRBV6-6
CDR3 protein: CASSYQVDRVGEQYF

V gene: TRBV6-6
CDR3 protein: CASSYSENQPQHF

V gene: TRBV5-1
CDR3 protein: CASSFDRGSTDTQYF

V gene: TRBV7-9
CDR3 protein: CASSLGLQRPGTDTQYF

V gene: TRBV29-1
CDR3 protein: CSVEGITGKRTEAFF

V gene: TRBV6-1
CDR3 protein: CASSDDRADEKLFF

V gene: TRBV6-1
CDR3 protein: CASSSPGALGEQYF

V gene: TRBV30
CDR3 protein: CAWSVQSGSTEAFF

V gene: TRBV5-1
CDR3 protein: CASSFGFQETQYF

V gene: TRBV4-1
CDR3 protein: CASSQGVKGSDPRTQETQYF

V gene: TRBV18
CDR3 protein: CASSPNGQGDGYTF

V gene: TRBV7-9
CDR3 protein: CASTPGQGYGYTF

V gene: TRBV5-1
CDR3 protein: CASSPLTGPSSYEQYF

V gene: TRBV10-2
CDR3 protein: CASSPGRTDEQFF

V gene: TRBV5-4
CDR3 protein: CASSLDGGRGKNIQYF

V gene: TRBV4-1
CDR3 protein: CASSPTKASPLHF

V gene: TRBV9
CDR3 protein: CASSVRAGSSYNEQFF

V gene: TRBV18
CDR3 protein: CASSPGHHSNQPQHF

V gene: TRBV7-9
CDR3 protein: CASSVGANNEQFF

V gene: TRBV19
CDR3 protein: CASRSSFSGANVLTF

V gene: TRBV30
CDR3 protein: CAWREDGRSGNTIYF

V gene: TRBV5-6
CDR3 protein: CASSLGSSWEEKLFF

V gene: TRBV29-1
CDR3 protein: CSVRGLTQSTDTQYF